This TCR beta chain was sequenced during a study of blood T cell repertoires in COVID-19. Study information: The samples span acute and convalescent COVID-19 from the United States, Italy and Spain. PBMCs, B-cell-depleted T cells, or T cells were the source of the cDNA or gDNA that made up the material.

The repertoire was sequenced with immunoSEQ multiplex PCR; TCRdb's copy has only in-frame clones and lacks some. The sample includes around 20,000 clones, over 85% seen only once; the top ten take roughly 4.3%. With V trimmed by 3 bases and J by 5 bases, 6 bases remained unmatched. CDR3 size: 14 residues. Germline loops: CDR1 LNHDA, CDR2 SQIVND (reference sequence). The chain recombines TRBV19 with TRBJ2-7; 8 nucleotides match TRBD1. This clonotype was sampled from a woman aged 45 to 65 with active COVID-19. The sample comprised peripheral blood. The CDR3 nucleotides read TGTGCCAGTAGTATGAGGACAGGGTTTCACGAGCAGTACTTC. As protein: CASSMRTGFHEQYF.